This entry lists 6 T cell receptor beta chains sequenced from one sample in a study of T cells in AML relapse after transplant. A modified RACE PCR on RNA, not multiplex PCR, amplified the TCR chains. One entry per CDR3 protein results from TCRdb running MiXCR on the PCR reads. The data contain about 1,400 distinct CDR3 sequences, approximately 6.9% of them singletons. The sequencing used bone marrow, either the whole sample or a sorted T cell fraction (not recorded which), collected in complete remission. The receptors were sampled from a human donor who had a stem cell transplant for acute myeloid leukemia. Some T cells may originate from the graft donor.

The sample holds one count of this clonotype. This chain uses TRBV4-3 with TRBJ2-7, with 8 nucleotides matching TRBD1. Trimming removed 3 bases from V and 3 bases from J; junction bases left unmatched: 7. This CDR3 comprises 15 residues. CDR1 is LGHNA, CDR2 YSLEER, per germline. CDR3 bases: TGCGCCAGCAGCCAGATAGCGACAGGGGTCTACGAGCAGTACTTC. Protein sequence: CASSQIATGVYEQYF.

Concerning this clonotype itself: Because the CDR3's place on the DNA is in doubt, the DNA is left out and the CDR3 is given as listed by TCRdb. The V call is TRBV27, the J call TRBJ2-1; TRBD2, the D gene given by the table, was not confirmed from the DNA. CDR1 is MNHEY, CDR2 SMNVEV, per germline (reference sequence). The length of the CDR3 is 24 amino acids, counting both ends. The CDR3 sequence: CASSFYICSARSPGSGSSYNEQFF.

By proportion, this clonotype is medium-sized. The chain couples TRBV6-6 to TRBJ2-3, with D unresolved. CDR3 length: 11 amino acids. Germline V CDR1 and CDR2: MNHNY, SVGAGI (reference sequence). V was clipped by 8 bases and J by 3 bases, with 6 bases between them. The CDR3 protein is CASSVTDTQYF. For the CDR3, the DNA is TGTGCCAGCTCGGTGACAGATACGCAGTATTTT.

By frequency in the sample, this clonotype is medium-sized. The CDR3 sequence is CSARDPSGANVLTF. The CDR3 DNA sequence: TGCAGTGCTAGAGACCCCTCTGGGGCCAACGTCCTGACTTTC. V gene TRBV20-1 combines with J gene TRBJ2-6; no clear D gene. The CDR3 runs to 14 residues. Per the germline V gene, CDR1 is DFQATT and CDR2 is SNEGSKA (reference sequence). Trimming took 0 bases from V and 0 from J, leaving 3 bases between them.

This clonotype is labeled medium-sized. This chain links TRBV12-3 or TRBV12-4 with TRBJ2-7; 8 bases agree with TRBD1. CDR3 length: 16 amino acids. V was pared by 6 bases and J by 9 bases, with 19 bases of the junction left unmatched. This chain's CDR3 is CASSPSSIWTGTAQYF. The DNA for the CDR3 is TGTGCCAGCAGCCCTAGCTCCATATGGACAGGGACGGCGCAGTACTTC.

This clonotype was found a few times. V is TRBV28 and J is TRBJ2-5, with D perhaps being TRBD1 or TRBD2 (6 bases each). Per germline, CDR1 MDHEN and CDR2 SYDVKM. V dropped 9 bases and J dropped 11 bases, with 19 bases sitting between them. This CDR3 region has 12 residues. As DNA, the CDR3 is TGTGCCAGTTCAACCGGGGGCTGGAATCAGTACTTC. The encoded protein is CASSTGGWNQYF.